This T cell receptor (beta chain) came from a study of blood T cells in healthy people across ages. Study observations and caveats: Among long-lived donors, naive CD4+ cells were more numerous and diversity higher than in aged donors. The diversity estimates, figures obtained from one million T cells, were considered underestimates. Nothing was known about donor CMV status, and this possibly confounded expanded clonotype changes.

This clonotype was seen a few times. Its antigen is still unknown. The CDR3 length is 16 residues. V dropped 6 bases and J dropped 4; count of bases not matched to a gene: 12. With a J-beta primer mix and a sample-barcoded 5' primer, a second PCR ran roughly 6 to 11 cycles. TCRdb ran MiXCR on the 5' RACE reads and lists one entry per CDR3 protein. The table includes about 680,000 distinct CDR3 sequences, around 45% detected once. The J gene is TRBJ2-3, the V gene TRBV12-3 or TRBV12-4; 8 bases map to TRBD2. Sequencing input: blood. This clonotype originated in a woman aged 55-69 years in good health. The CDR3 nucleotides are TGTGCCAGCAGCCCATCAGGCGGGAGGAAAGCAGATACGCAGTATTTT. Amino acids: CASSPSGGRKADTQYF.